This T cell receptor beta chain was sequenced during a study of blood T cell repertoires in COVID-19. There are 14 residues in the CDR3. The ends were cut back, 6 bases at V and 3 bases at J, with 12 bases in the middle. Looked up from germline, CDR1 is MNHEY and CDR2 is SVGEGT. In the original analysis: Nucleated cell counts were estimated from reference gene primer amplification. The assay was immunoSEQ multiplex PCR, and TCRdb's table has in-frame clones only and misses some. The D gene and trimming were derived from the DNA, and the V and J assignments and clone size from that table. The table has roughly 330,000 clones, over 75% seen once. Cohorts were based on clinical histories the participants reported.

This receptor was identified in a woman between 18 and 30 years old who had recovered from COVID-19. The sequenced material came from PBMCs or T cells enriched from blood (not recorded which). The V and J genes are TRBV6-2 or TRBV6-3 and TRBJ1-5; perhaps TRBD1 as D (6 bases). The CDR3 sequence: CASSRTGYNQPQHF. CDR3 in DNA: TGTGCCAGCAGCCGAACAGGGTACAATCAGCCCCAGCATTTT.